These 8 T cell receptor beta chains came from one sample sequenced in a study of blood T cells in healthy people across ages. With a J-beta primer mix and a sample-barcoded 5' primer, a second PCR ran about 7 to 11 cycles. MiXCR, run by TCRdb on the 5' RACE reads, gives a single entry per CDR3 protein. The sample has 650,000 to 700,000 distinct CDR3 sequences, about 30% seen once. Input material: blood. Receptors were obtained from an elderly woman in good health.

The rearrangement uses TRBV5-1 and TRBJ1-1, with D possibly matching TRBD1 (6 bases). With 2 bases removed from V and 7 bases from J, the gap between germline ends came to 15 bases. The CDR3 totals 14 residues. CDR1 is SGHRS, CDR2 YFSETQ, per germline. The CDR3 region has the DNA TGCGCCAGCAGCTTAAGACCAGGGGTGGGTGAAGCTTTCTTT. Translated, it gives CASSLRPGVGEAFF.

This clonotype was seen at least ten times. This rearrangement joins TRBV4-1 to TRBJ2-7, with TRBD2 identical over 9 bases. CDR1 is MGHRA and CDR2 is YSYEKL in the germline V gene. The CDR3 length is 15 residues. The V gene end was trimmed by 1 base and the J gene end by 3 bases; junction bases not matched to a gene: 4. The CDR3 bases are TGCGCCAGCAGCCAAGCGGCTAGCGGGGACTACGAGCAGTACTTC. Its protein product is CASSQAASGDYEQYF.

The chain recombines TRBV30 with TRBJ1-2; 12 bases line up with TRBD1. The germline V gene has CDR1 GTSNPN and CDR2 SVGIG (reference sequence). The CDR3 is 15 amino acids. The V and J ends lost 5 bases and 4 bases, in that order; junction bases with no gene match: 8. The CDR3 loop is CAWWGQGARGYGYTF. CDR3 nucleotide sequence: TGTGCCTGGTGGGGACAGGGGGCGCGGGGCTATGGCTACACCTTC.

This clonotype was seen repeatedly, ten times or more. The V and J genes are TRBV5-1 and TRBJ2-6, with 7 bases identical to TRBD1. Germline V gene sequence: CDR1 SGHRS, CDR2 YFSETQ. Trimming took 3 bases from V and 1 from J; bases not matched to a gene: 16. This CDR3 is built from 20 residues. CDR3 protein: CASSWTGGGVQTSGANVLTF. The CDR3, as DNA: TGCGCCAGCAGCTGGACAGGTGGGGGAGTACAGACGTCTGGGGCCAACGTCCTGACTTTC.

In this sample, this clonotype turned up a few times. The chain has TRBV28 and TRBJ1-5; D not certain. Trimming pared 7 bases from V and 5 bases from J, leaving 15 bases between. This CDR3 comprises 14 residues. Germline assignment: CDR1 MDHEN and CDR2 SYDVKM. In DNA form, the CDR3 reads TGTGCCAGCACATACGGAGGAAACCATCAGCCCCAGCATTTT. Amino acids: CASTYGGNHQPQHF. The full variable domain, its missing parts supplied by reference TRBV28 and TRBJ1-5, is DVKVTQSSRYLVKRTGEKVFLECVQDMDHENMFWYRQDPGLGLRLIYFSYDVKMKEKGDIPEGYSVSREKKERFSLILESASTNQTSMYLCASTYGGNHQPQHFGDGTRLSIL.

Comments on this clonotype: With a much larger clone just one base away, this may be a read error. The CDR3 loop reads CVSGLQGAGANVLTF. CDR3 in DNA: TGTGTCAGCGGCTTACAGGGGGCTGGGGCCAACGTCCTGACTTTC. This chain connects TRBV28 to TRBJ2-6; 8 bases are a match to TRBD1. The CDR3 has 15 amino acids. Germline CDR1 MDHEN, CDR2 SYDVKM.

This clonotype was recorded many times. A read error may explain this, as a much larger clone is one base away. The chain employs TRBV5-1 and TRBJ2-1, with 8 bases matching TRBD1. The better agreement between TRBJ2-7 and the DNA end casts doubt on the J call. Germline lookup yields CDR1 SGHRS and CDR2 YFSETQ. The CDR3 is 14 residues long. CDR3 DNA sequence: TGTGCCAGCAGCCCCGGACAGGGCTACAATGAGCAGTACTTC. It translates to CASSPGQGYNEQYF.

V usage is TRBV20-1 and J usage is TRBJ2-5, with 9 nucleotides matching TRBD1. Unmatched junction bases numbered 3, after V lost 6 bases and J lost 7 bases. The CDR3 sequence is 11 residues long. CDR1 is DFQATT, CDR2 SNEGSKA, per germline (reference sequence). In DNA, the CDR3 is TGCAGTGCCGGGACAGGGCGGACCCAGTACTTC. Translated, it gives CSAGTGRTQYF.